A selection of T cell receptor beta chains follows, all from one sample in a study of T cell repertoires in aging, cancer and after chemotherapy. TCRdb processed the multiplex PCR reads anew with MiXCR; each CDR3 protein has one entry. Found here are around 3,700 distinct CDR3 sequences, about 26% of them singletons; the top ten hold approximately 3.9%. Source material: blood. The receptors originated from a human donor with a solid tumor. Each CDR3 is given with its conserved first and last residue. D genes are given only for firm matches. Clone size appears in some rows only: once, few, many, or a class for an expanded clone.

d_gene: TRBD1
j_gene: TRBJ2-5
v_gene: TRBV6-5
abundance: .
CDR3aa: CASSLSARTGERETQYF
CDR3nt: TGTGCCAGCAGTTTATCTGCCCGGACAGGGGAACGAGAGACCCAGTACTTC

d_gene: TRBD2
j_gene: TRBJ2-7
v_gene: TRBV29-1
abundance: medium-sized
CDR3aa: CSVEDPTSGRAEQYF
CDR3nt: TGCAGCGTTGAAGATCCGACTAGCGGGAGGGCCGAGCAGTACTTC

d_gene: .
j_gene: TRBJ2-6
v_gene: TRBV6-2/TRBV6-3
abundance: .
CDR3aa: CASSYSLGDNSGANVLTF
CDR3nt: TGTGCCAGCAGTTACTCCCTAGGGGATAACTCTGGGGCCAACGTCCTGACTTTC

d_gene: TRBD1
j_gene: TRBJ2-7
v_gene: TRBV28
abundance: few
CDR3aa: CASRTGGAYEQYF
CDR3nt: TGTGCCAGCAGGACAGGGGGCGCGTACGAGCAGTACTTC

d_gene: .
j_gene: TRBJ2-7
v_gene: TRBV7-9
abundance: few
CDR3aa: CASSPGRQGQYF
CDR3nt: TGTGCCAGCAGCCCAGGACGGCAAGGGCAGTACTTC

d_gene: .
j_gene: TRBJ2-1
v_gene: TRBV11-1
abundance: medium-sized
CDR3aa: CASQRGESDNEQFF
CDR3nt: TGTGCCAGCCAAAGGGGGGAGAGTGACAATGAGCAGTTCTTC

d_gene: .
j_gene: TRBJ1-1
v_gene: TRBV7-2
abundance: few
CDR3aa: CASSLAVTGNTEAFF
CDR3nt: TGTGCCAGCAGCTTAGCGGTGACAGGGAACACTGAAGCTTTCTTT

d_gene: .
j_gene: TRBJ2-7
v_gene: TRBV19
abundance: few
CDR3aa: CASFQSGAPPEQYF
CDR3nt: TGTGCCAGTTTTCAATCCGGGGCCCCCCCCGAGCAGTACTTC

d_gene: .
j_gene: TRBJ2-7
v_gene: TRBV4-1
abundance: .
CDR3aa: CASSQERGGYEQYF
CDR3nt: TGCGCCAGCAGCCAAGAAAGGGGGGGCTACGAGCAGTACTTC

d_gene: .
j_gene: TRBJ2-2
v_gene: TRBV7-9
abundance: .
CDR3aa: CASSYRANTGELFF
CDR3nt: TGTGCCAGCAGCTACAGGGCCAACACCGGGGAGCTGTTTTTT

d_gene: .
j_gene: TRBJ2-3
v_gene: TRBV27
abundance: .
CDR3aa: CASQSRPRADTQYF
CDR3nt: TGTGCCAGCCAATCAAGACCCAGGGCAGATACGCAGTATTTT

d_gene: .
j_gene: TRBJ1-6
v_gene: TRBV7-9
abundance: .
CDR3aa: CASSLVGGHHNSPLHF
CDR3nt: TGTGCCAGCAGCTTAGTCGGGGGGCATCATAATTCACCCCTCCACTTT

d_gene: .
j_gene: TRBJ2-7
v_gene: TRBV15
abundance: medium-sized
CDR3aa: CATSRGTLSSYEQYF
CDR3nt: TGTGCCACCAGCAGGGGGACGCTTAGCTCCTACGAGCAGTACTTC

d_gene: .
j_gene: TRBJ2-2
v_gene: TRBV7-3
abundance: .
CDR3aa: CASSQDKLAPNTGELFF
CDR3nt: TGCGCCAGCAGCCAAGATAAACTAGCACCGAACACCGGGGAGCTGTTTTTT

d_gene: TRBD2
j_gene: TRBJ2-1
v_gene: TRBV6-2/TRBV6-3
abundance: .
CDR3aa: CASSYSKRERDEQFF
CDR3nt: TGTGCCAGCAGTTACTCGAAGCGGGAGAGGGATGAGCAGTTCTTC

d_gene: TRBD2
j_gene: TRBJ2-1
v_gene: TRBV19
abundance: medium-sized
CDR3aa: CASSIGLAGNEQFF
CDR3nt: TGTGCCAGTAGTATAGGACTAGCGGGAAATGAGCAGTTCTTC

d_gene: .
j_gene: TRBJ1-4
v_gene: TRBV6-6
abundance: .
CDR3aa: CASTSPGGLREKLFF
CDR3nt: TGTGCCAGCACCTCTCCGGGGGGTCTAAGGGAAAAACTGTTTTTT

d_gene: TRBD1
j_gene: TRBJ2-5
v_gene: TRBV7-9
abundance: few
CDR3aa: CASSRVRQGSETQYF
CDR3nt: TGTGCCAGCAGCCGGGTGAGACAGGGGTCGGAGACCCAGTACTTC

d_gene: .
j_gene: TRBJ2-5
v_gene: TRBV20-1
abundance: few
CDR3aa: CSARGETSQETQYF
CDR3nt: TGCAGTGCTAGAGGCGAGACCTCCCAAGAGACCCAGTACTTC

d_gene: TRBD1
j_gene: TRBJ2-2
v_gene: TRBV6-1
abundance: .
CDR3aa: CASSDGQANTGELFF
CDR3nt: TGTGCCAGCAGTGACGGACAGGCGAACACCGGGGAGCTGTTTTTT

d_gene: .
j_gene: TRBJ2-7
v_gene: TRBV6-6
abundance: medium-sized
CDR3aa: CASSYSQGTSSYEQYF
CDR3nt: TGTGCCAGCAGTTACTCACAGGGTACGAGCTCCTACGAGCAGTACTTC

d_gene: .
j_gene: TRBJ2-7
v_gene: TRBV7-6
abundance: medium-sized
CDR3aa: CASSLEASLSYEQYF
CDR3nt: TGTGCCAGCAGCTTAGAGGCCAGCTTATCCTACGAGCAGTACTTC

d_gene: TRBD1
j_gene: TRBJ1-4
v_gene: TRBV5-6
abundance: .
CDR3aa: CASSIDRGFEKLFF
CDR3nt: TGTGCCAGCAGCATAGACAGGGGATTTGAAAAACTGTTTTTT

d_gene: .
j_gene: TRBJ1-2
v_gene: TRBV7-9
abundance: few
CDR3aa: CASSGQIYGYTF
CDR3nt: TGTGCCAGCAGCGGACAGATCTATGGCTACACCTTC

d_gene: .
j_gene: TRBJ2-5
v_gene: TRBV7-2
abundance: .
CDR3aa: CASSETGRGQETQYF
CDR3nt: TGTGCCAGCAGCGAGACAGGGCGGGGGCAAGAGACCCAGTACTTC

d_gene: TRBD2
j_gene: TRBJ2-1
v_gene: TRBV7-2
abundance: .
CDR3aa: CASSPRGDHSYNEQFF
CDR3nt: TGTGCCAGCAGCCCACGGGGGGATCATTCCTACAATGAGCAGTTCTTC

d_gene: .
j_gene: TRBJ1-2
v_gene: TRBV28
abundance: .
CDR3aa: CASSLRTELYGYTF
CDR3nt: TGTGCCAGCAGTCTCCGGACCGAACTCTATGGCTACACCTTC

d_gene: TRBD1
j_gene: TRBJ1-1
v_gene: TRBV25-1
abundance: .
CDR3aa: CASSGGQAFSEAFF
CDR3nt: TGTGCCAGCTCCGGGGGACAGGCGTTTTCCGAAGCTTTCTTT

d_gene: .
j_gene: TRBJ1-1
v_gene: TRBV7-6
abundance: few
CDR3aa: CASSLAGVWSVDTEAFF
CDR3nt: TGTGCCAGCAGCTTAGCGGGGGTCTGGAGTGTGGACACTGAAGCTTTCTTT

d_gene: TRBD1
j_gene: TRBJ2-6
v_gene: TRBV24-1
abundance: .
CDR3aa: CATSDPRDRAGANVLNF
CDR3nt: TGTGCCACCAGTGACCCTCGGGACAGGGCTGGGGCCAACGTCCTGAATTTC

d_gene: TRBD1
j_gene: TRBJ1-2
v_gene: TRBV27
abundance: .
CDR3aa: CASSLLAGGGYGYTF
CDR3nt: TGTGCCAGCAGTTTATTGGCAGGGGGCGGGTATGGCTACACCTTC

d_gene: .
j_gene: TRBJ2-1
v_gene: TRBV10-2
abundance: few
CDR3aa: CASSVGGNYNEQFF
CDR3nt: TGCGCCAGCAGTGTTGGGGGTAATTACAATGAGCAGTTCTTC

d_gene: .
j_gene: TRBJ2-3
v_gene: TRBV4-2
abundance: .
CDR3aa: CASKREVAGFSTDTQYF
CDR3nt: TGCGCCAGCAAAAGGGAGGTCGCGGGTTTTAGCACAGATACGCAGTATTTT

d_gene: .
j_gene: TRBJ2-3
v_gene: TRBV4-1
abundance: .
CDR3aa: CASSPGGLTQYF
CDR3nt: TGCGCCAGCAGCCCGGGCGGACTTACGCAGTATTTT

d_gene: .
j_gene: TRBJ2-5
v_gene: TRBV4-3
abundance: few
CDR3aa: CASSQDGMGGAETQYF
CDR3nt: TGCGCCAGCAGCCAAGATGGTATGGGAGGCGCAGAGACCCAGTACTTC

d_gene: .
j_gene: TRBJ2-5
v_gene: TRBV20-1
abundance: .
CDR3aa: CSASVGGNSQYF
CDR3nt: TGCAGTGCTAGTGTAGGTGGGAACTCCCAGTACTTC

d_gene: TRBD1
j_gene: TRBJ1-6
v_gene: TRBV7-2
abundance: .
CDR3aa: CASSLAPTGNSPLHF
CDR3nt: TGTGCCAGCAGCTTAGCCCCGACAGGGAACTCACCCCTCCACTTT

d_gene: .
j_gene: TRBJ2-4
v_gene: TRBV19
abundance: few
CDR3aa: CASSIGRIAKNIQYF
CDR3nt: TGTGCCAGTAGTATAGGACGGATAGCCAAAAACATTCAGTACTTC

d_gene: TRBD1
j_gene: TRBJ1-1
v_gene: TRBV6-5
abundance: few
CDR3aa: CASSYTSGGPSEAFF
CDR3nt: TGTGCCAGCAGTTACACCTCAGGGGGACCGTCTGAAGCTTTCTTT

d_gene: TRBD1
j_gene: TRBJ2-4
v_gene: TRBV7-2
abundance: few
CDR3aa: CASSPRSPGTGAKNIQYF
CDR3nt: TGTGCCAGCAGCCCACGTTCTCCCGGGACAGGAGCCAAAAACATTCAGTACTTC

d_gene: .
j_gene: TRBJ2-7
v_gene: TRBV29-1
abundance: large
CDR3aa: CSVEPGDGLREQYF
CDR3nt: TGCAGCGTTGAACCCGGGGACGGTCTTCGGGAGCAGTACTTC

d_gene: TRBD2
j_gene: TRBJ2-3
v_gene: TRBV15
abundance: .
CDR3aa: CATSSPGGAADTQYF
CDR3nt: TGTGCCACCAGCAGCCCCGGGGGGGCGGCAGATACGCAGTATTTT

d_gene: .
j_gene: TRBJ2-3
v_gene: TRBV6-6
abundance: few
CDR3aa: CASYKRTSTDTQYF
CDR3nt: TGTGCCAGCTACAAGCGGACAAGCACAGATACGCAGTATTTT

d_gene: TRBD1
j_gene: TRBJ2-5
v_gene: TRBV5-4
abundance: .
CDR3aa: CASSLAGQGETQYF
CDR3nt: TGTGCCAGCAGCTTGGCGGGACAGGGGGAGACCCAGTACTTC

d_gene: .
j_gene: TRBJ1-6
v_gene: TRBV6-2/TRBV6-3
abundance: .
CDR3aa: CASKTQDTLHF
CDR3nt: TGTGCCAGTAAGACCCAGGACACCCTCCACTTT

d_gene: TRBD1
j_gene: TRBJ1-3
v_gene: TRBV20-1
abundance: few
CDR3aa: CSANTGQGDSGNTIYF
CDR3nt: TGCAGTGCTAACACTGGACAGGGGGATTCTGGAAACACCATATATTTT